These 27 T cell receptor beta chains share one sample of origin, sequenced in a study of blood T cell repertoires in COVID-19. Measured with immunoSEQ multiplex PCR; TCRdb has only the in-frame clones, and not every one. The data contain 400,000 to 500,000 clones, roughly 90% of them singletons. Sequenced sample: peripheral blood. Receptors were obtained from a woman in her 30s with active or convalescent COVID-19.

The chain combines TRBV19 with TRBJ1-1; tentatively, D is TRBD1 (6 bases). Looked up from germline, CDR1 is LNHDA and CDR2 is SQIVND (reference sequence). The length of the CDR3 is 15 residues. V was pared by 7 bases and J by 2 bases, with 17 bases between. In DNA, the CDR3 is TGTGCCAGTAACAGAATGACAGGAGCTAACACTGAAGCTTTCTTT. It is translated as CASNRMTGANTEAFF.

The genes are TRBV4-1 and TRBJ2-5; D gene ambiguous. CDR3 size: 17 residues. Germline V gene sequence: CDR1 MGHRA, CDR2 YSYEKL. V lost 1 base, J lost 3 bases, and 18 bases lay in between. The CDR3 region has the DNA TGCGCCAGCAGCCAAGTACGAAACAGCCATACAAAAGAGACCCAGTACTTC. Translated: CASSQVRNSHTKETQYF.

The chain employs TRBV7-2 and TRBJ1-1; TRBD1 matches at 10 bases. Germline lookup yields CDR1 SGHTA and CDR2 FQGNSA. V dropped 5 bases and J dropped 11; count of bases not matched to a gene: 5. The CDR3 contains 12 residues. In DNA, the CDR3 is TGTGCCAGCAGCGGGTGGACAGGGGGGGCTTTCTTT. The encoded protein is CASSGWTGGAFF.

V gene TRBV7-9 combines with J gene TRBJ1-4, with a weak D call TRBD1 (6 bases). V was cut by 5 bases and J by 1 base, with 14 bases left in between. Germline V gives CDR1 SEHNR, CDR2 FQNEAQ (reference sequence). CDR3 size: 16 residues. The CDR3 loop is CASSDKGGETNEKLFF. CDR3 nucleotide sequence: TGTGCCAGCAGCGACAAGGGGGGGGAAACTAATGAAAAACTGTTTTTT.

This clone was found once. CDR3 protein: CASSSAGGPYNEQFF. DNA for the CDR3: TGTGCCAGCAGCTCAGCGGGGGGGCCCTACAATGAGCAGTTCTTC. The chain uses TRBV7-2 and TRBJ2-1; the match to TRBD2 covers 10 bases. The CDR3 spans 15 residues. The ends lost 4 bases at V and 2 bases at J; junction bases unmatched: 2. Looked up from germline, CDR1 is SGHTA and CDR2 is FQGNSA.

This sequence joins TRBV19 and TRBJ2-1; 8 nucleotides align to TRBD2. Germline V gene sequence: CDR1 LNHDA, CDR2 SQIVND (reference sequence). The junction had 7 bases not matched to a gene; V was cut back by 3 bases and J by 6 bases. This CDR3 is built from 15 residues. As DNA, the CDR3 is TGTGCCAGTAGTATTAGCGGGATGGGCGGCAATGAGCAGTTCTTC. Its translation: CASSISGMGGNEQFF.

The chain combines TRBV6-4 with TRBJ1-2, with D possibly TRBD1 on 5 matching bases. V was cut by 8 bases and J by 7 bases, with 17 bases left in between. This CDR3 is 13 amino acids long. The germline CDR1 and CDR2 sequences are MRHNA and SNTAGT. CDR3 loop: CASPIPGGRGYTF. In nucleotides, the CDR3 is TGTGCCAGCCCGATCCCGGGGGGTCGTGGCTACACCTTC.

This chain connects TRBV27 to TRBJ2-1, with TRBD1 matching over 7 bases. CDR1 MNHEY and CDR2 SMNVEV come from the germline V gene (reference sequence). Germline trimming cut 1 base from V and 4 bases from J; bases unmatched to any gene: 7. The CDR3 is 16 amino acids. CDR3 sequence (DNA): TGTGCCAGCAGTTTATTTCCAGGGGGTGTTTACAATGAGCAGTTCTTC. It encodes CASSLFPGGVYNEQFF.

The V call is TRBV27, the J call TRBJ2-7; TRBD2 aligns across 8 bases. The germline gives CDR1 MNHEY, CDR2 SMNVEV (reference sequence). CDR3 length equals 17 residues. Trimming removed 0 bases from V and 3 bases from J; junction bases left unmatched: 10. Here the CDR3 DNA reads TGTGCCAGCAGTTTATCTGCCGGGGGGGGGACGGGCTACGAGCAGTACTTC. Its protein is CASSLSAGGGTGYEQYF.

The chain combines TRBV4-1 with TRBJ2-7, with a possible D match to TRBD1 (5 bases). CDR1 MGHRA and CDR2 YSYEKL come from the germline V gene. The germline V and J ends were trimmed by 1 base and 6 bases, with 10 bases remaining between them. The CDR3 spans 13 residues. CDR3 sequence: CASSQGARAEQYF. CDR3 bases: TGCGCCAGCAGCCAAGGAGCCAGGGCCGAGCAGTACTTC.

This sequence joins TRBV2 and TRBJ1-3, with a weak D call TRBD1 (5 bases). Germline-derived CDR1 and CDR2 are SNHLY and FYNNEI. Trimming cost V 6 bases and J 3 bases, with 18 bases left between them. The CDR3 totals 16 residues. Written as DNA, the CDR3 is TGTGCCAGCAGGGAACGTTCGGGTCAGGGTGGAAACACCATATATTTT. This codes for CASRERSGQGGNTIYF.

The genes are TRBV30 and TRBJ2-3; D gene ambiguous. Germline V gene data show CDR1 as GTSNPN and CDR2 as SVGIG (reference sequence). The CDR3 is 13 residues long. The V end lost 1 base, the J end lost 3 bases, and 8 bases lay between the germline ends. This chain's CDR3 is CAWSGPITDTQYF. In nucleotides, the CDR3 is TGTGCCTGGAGTGGTCCCATTACAGATACGCAGTATTTT. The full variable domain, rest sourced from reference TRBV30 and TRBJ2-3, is SQTIHQWPATLVQPVGSPLSLECTVEGTSNPNLYWYRQAAGRGLQLLFYSVGIGQISSEVPQNLSASRPQDRQFILSSKKLLLSDSGFYLCAWSGPITDTQYFGPGTRLTVL.

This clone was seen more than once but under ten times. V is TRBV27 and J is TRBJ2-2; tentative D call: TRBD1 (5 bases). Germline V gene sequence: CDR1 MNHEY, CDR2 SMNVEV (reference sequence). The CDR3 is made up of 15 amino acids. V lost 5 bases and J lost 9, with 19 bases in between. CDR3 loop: CASSQIPGIGRELFF. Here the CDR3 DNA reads TGTGCCAGCAGTCAAATACCAGGGATAGGGAGGGAGCTGTTTTTT.

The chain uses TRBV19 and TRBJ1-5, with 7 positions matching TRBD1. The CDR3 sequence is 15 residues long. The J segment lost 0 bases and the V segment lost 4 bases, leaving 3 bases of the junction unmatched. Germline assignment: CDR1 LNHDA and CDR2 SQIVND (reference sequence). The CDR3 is CASSTAGGSNQPQHF. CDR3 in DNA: TGTGCCAGTAGTACGGCAGGGGGTAGCAATCAGCCCCAGCATTTT.

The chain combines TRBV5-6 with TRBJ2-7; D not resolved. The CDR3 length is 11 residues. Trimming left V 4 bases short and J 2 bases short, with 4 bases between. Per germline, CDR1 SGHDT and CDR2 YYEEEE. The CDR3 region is CASSVTYEQYF. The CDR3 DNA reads TGTGCCAGCAGCGTCACCTACGAGCAGTACTTC.

The CDR3 nucleotides are TGCAGTGCTAGTAGGCTAGCGGATCCGAACACCGGGGAGCTGTTTTTT. Residues: CSASRLADPNTGELFF. V usage is TRBV20-1 and J usage is TRBJ2-2; 7 positions match TRBD2. Per the germline V gene, CDR1 is DFQATT and CDR2 is SNEGSKA (reference sequence). The CDR3 runs 16 residues. Trimming took 3 bases from V and 0 from J; bases not matched to a gene: 7.

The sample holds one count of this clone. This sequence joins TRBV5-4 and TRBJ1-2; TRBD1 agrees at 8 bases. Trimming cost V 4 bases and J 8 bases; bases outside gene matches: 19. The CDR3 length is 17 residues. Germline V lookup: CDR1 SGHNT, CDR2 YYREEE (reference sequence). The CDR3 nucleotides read TGTGCCAGCAGCACCCAGGACAGGGCGAATGCAAACGGCGGCTACACCTTC. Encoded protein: CASSTQDRANANGGYTF.

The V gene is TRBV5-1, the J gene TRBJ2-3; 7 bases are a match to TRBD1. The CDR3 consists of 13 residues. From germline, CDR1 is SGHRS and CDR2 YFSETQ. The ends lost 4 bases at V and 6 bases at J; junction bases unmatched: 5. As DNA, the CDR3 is TGCGCCAGCAGCATTACAGGGGAGGATACGCAGTATTTT. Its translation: CASSITGEDTQYF. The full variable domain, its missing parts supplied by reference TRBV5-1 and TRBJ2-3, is KAGVTQTPRYLIKTRGQQVTLSCSPISGHRSVSWYQQTPGQGLQFLFEYFSETQRNKGNFPGRFSGRQFSNSRSEMNVSTLELGDSALYLCASSITGEDTQYFGPGTRLTVL.

The CDR3 DNA reads TGTGCCAGCAGGGGACAGGGAACTTCACCCCTCCACTTT. It is translated as CASRGQGTSPLHF. The chain recombines TRBV6-5 with TRBJ1-6; 9 positions agree with TRBD1. This CDR3 is 13 amino acids long. V lost 6 bases, J lost 9 bases, and 3 bases stayed unmatched. From germline, CDR1 is MNHEY and CDR2 SVGAGI.

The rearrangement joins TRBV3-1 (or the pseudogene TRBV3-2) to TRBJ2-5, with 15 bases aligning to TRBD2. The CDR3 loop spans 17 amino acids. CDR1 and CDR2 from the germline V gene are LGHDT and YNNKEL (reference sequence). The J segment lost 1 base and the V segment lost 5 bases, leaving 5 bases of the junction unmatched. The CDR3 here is CASSGGLAGGAQETQYF. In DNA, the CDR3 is TGTGCCAGCAGCGGGGGACTAGCGGGAGGAGCCCAAGAGACCCAGTACTTC.

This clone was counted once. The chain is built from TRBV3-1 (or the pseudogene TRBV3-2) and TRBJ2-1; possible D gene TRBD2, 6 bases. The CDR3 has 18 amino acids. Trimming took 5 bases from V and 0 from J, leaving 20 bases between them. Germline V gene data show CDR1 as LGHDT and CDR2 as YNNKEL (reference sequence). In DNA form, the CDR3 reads TGTGCCAGCAGCTCCAAGATCAGTGCGGGGACCTCCTACAATGAGCAGTTCTTC. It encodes CASSSKISAGTSYNEQFF.

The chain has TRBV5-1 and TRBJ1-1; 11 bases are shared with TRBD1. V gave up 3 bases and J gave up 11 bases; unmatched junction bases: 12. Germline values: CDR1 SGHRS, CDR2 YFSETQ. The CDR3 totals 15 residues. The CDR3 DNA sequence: TGCGCCAGCAGCTCACCGCCGGGACAGGGGGACTCGGCTTTCTTT. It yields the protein CASSSPPGQGDSAFF.

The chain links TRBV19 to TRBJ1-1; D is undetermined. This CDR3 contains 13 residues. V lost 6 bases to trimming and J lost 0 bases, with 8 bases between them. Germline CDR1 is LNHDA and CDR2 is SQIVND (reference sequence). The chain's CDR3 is CASRDTVNTEAFF. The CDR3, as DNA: TGTGCCAGTAGGGATACAGTGAACACTGAAGCTTTCTTT.

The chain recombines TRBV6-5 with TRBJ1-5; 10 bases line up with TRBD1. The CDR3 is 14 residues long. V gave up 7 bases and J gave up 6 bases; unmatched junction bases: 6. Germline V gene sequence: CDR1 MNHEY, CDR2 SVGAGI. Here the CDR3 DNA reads TGTGCCAGCACCCCGGGACAGGGGTTTCAGCCCCAGCATTTT. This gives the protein CASTPGQGFQPQHF.

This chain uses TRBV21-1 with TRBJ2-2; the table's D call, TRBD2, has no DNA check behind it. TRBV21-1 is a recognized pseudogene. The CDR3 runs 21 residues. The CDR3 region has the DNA TGTGCCAGCAGCAAACGAAGCAATAGGTGGCGGGGGGGCCGTGACACCGGGGAGCTGTTTTTT. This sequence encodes CASSKRSNRWRGGRDTGELFF.

The CDR3 spells CASSLVDSGDTEKLFF. The CDR3 nucleotides read TGTGCCAGCAGCTTAGTCGATTCTGGAGATACCGAAAAACTGTTTTTT. The chain has TRBV7-9 and TRBJ1-4; no clear D gene. The CDR3 loop spans 16 amino acids. CDR1 and CDR2 from the germline V gene are SEHNR and FQNEAQ (reference sequence). Trimming shortened V by 1 base and J by 8 bases, and 17 bases separated the two germline ends.

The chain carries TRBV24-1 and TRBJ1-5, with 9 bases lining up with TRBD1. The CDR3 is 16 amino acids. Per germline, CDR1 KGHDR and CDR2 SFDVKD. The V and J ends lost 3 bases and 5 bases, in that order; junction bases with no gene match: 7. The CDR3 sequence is CATSDQGQGRYQPQHF. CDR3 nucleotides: TGTGCCACCAGTGATCAGGGACAGGGACGTTATCAGCCCCAGCATTTT.